This T cell receptor beta chain was recorded in a study of shared clonotypes between healthy human individuals. From germline, CDR1 is MDHEN and CDR2 SYDVKM. The junction had 9 bases not matched to a gene; V was cut back by 5 bases and J by 5 bases. This CDR3 has 15 residues. TCRdb's copy holds only in-frame clones and misses some; the assay was immunoSEQ multiplex PCR. The repertoire has around 1.5 million clones, approximately 98% of them found once; the top ten carry 0.4% to 0.45%. This TCR came from a young man in good health. Sequencing used naive CD4+ T cells sorted from blood. Subset noted: CD45RA+ positively selected. V and J are TRBV28 and TRBJ2-7; 10 bases fit TRBD2. The CDR3 DNA reads as TGTGCCAGCAGTGAAACGGGACTAGCGCGGGACGAGCAGTACTTC. Translated: CASSETGLARDEQYF.